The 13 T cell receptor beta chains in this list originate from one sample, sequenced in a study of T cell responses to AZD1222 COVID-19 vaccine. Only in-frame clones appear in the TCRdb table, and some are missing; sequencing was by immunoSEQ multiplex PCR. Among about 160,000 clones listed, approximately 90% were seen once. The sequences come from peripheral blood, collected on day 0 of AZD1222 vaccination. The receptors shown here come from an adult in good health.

CDR3 region: CASSSVAAHEQFF. CDR3 coding DNA: TGTGCCAGCAGCTCGGTGGCAGCCCATGAGCAGTTCTTC. The chain is built from TRBV28 and TRBJ2-1, with no clear D. Between the trimmed V and J ends, which lost 6 bases and 8 bases, there was a span of 14 bases. The germline gives CDR1 MDHEN, CDR2 SYDVKM. The CDR3 has 13 residues.

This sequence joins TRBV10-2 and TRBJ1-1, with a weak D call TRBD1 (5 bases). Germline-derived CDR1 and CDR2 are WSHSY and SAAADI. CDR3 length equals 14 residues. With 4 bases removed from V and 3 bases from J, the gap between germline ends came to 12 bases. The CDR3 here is CASSGGRADTEAFF. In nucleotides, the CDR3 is TGCGCCAGCAGTGGGGGGAGGGCGGACACTGAAGCTTTCTTT.

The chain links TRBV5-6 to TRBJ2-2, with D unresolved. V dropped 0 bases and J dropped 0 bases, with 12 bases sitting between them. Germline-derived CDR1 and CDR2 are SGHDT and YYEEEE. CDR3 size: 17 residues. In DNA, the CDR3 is TGTGCCAGCAGCTTGGGGGCAGATTTCCCGAACACCGGGGAGCTGTTTTTT. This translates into CASSLGADFPNTGELFF.

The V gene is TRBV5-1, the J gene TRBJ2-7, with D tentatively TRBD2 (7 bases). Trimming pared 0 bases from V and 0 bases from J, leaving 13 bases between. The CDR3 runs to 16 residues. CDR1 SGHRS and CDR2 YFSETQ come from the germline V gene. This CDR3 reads CASSLVSGTSSYEQYF. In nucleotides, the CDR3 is TGCGCCAGCAGCTTGGTGAGCGGGACATCCTCCTACGAGCAGTACTTC. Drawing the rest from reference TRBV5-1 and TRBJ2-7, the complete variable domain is KAGVTQTPRYLIKTRGQQVTLSCSPISGHRSVSWYQQTPGQGLQFLFEYFSETQRNKGNFPGRFSGRQFSNSRSEMNVSTLELGDSALYLCASSLVSGTSSYEQYFGPGTRLTVT.

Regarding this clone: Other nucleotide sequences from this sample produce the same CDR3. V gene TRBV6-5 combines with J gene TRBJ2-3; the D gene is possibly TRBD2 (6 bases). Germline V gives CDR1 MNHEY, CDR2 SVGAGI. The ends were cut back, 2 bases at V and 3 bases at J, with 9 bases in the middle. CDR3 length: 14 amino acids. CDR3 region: CASSYRRETDTQYF. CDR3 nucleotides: TGTGCCAGCAGTTACCGACGGGAGACAGATACGCAGTATTTT.

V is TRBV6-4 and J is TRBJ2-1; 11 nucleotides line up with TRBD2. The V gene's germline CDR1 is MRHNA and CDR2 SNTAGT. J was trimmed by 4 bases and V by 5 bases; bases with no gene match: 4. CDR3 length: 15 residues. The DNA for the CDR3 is TGTGCCAGCAGTATTAGCGGGAGGGGTTACAATGAGCAGTTCTTC. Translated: CASSISGRGYNEQFF.

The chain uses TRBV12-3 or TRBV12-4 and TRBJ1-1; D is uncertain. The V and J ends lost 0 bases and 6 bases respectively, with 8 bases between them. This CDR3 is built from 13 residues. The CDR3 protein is CASSLAPGSEAFF. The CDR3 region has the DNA TGTGCCAGCAGTTTAGCGCCCGGGTCTGAAGCTTTCTTT.

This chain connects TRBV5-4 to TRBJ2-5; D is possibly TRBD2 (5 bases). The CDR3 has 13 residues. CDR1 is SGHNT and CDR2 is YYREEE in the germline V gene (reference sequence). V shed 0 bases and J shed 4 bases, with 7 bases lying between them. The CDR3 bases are TGTGCCAGCAGCTTGGTGGCGGGAGAGACCCAGTACTTC. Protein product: CASSLVAGETQYF.

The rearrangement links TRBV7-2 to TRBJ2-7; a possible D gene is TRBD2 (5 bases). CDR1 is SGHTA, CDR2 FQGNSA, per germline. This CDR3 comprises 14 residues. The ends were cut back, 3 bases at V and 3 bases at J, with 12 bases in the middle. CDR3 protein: CASSLDSWGYEQYF. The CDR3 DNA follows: TGTGCCAGCAGCTTGGACTCCTGGGGCTACGAGCAGTACTTC.

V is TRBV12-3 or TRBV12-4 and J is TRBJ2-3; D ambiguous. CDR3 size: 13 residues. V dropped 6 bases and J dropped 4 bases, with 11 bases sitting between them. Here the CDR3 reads CASSRRGADTQYF. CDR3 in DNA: TGTGCCAGCAGCCGTCGCGGCGCAGATACGCAGTATTTT.

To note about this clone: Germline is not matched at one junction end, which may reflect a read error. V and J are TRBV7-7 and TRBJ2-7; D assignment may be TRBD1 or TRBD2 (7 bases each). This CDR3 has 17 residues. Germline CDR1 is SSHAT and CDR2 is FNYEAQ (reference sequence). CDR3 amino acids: CASSPGRERGRNYEQYF. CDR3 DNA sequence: TGTGCTAGCAGTCCAGGGCGGGAGAGGGGGCGCAACTACGAGCAGTACTTC.

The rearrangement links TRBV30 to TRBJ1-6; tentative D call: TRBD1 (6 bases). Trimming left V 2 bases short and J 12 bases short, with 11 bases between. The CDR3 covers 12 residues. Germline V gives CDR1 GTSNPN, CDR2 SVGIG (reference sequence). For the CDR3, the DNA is TGTGCCTGGAGTCTGACAGGCCTACCCCTCCACTTT. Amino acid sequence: CAWSLTGLPLHF.

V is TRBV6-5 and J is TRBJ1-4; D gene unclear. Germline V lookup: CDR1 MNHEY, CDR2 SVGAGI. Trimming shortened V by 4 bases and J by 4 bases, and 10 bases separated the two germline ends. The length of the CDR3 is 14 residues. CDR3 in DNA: TGTGCCAGCAGTTGGACCAGCGGTAATGAAAAACTGTTTTTT. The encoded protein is CASSWTSGNEKLFF.